The clone carrying this T cell receptor beta chain appeared a few times. The sample originates from a study of blood T cell repertoires in COVID-19. Background on the study: The United States, Italy and Spain were the sources of the acute and convalescent COVID-19 samples. Sample material is recorded as cDNA or gDNA derived from T cells, B-cell-depleted T cells, or PBMCs.

The table came from immunoSEQ multiplex PCR; TCRdb's copy has only in-frame clones and leaves some out. The sample lists roughly 68,000 clones, roughly 87% occurring once. From germline, CDR1 is SGHNT and CDR2 YENEEA. Trimming cost V 1 base and J 6 bases; bases outside gene matches: 1. This CDR3 comprises 16 residues. What was sequenced was peripheral blood. The gene calls are TRBV11-3 and TRBJ2-1; 15 nucleotides align to TRBD2. This clonotype originated in a man in his fifties with acute or convalescent COVID-19. The CDR3 nucleotides are TGTGCCAGCAGCTTAGGGACTAGCGGGGGGGCCAATGAGCAGTTCTTC. Protein: CASSLGTSGGANEQFF.